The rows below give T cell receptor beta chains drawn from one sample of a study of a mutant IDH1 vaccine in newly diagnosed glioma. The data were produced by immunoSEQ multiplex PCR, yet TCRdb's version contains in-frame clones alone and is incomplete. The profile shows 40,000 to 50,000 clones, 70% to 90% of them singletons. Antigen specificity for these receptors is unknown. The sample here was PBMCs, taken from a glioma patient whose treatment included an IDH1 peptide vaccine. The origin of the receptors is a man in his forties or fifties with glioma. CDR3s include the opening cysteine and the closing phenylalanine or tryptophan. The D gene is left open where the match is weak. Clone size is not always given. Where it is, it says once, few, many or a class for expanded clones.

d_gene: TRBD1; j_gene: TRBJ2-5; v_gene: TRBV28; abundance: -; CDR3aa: CASSERGRETQYF; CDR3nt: TGTGCCAGCAGTGAGAGGGGGCGGGAGACCCAGTACTTC
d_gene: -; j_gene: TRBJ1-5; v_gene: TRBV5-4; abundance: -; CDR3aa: CASSIGGQWSNQPQHF; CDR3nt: TGTGCCAGCAGCATCGGGGGTCAGTGGAGCAATCAGCCCCAGCATTTT
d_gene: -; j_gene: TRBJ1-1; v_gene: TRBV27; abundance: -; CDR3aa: CASSGRPGDTEAFF; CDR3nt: TGTGCCAGCAGCGGACGGCCCGGAGACACTGAAGCTTTCTTT
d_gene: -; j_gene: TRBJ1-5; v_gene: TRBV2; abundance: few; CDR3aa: CASRPGLPIGRGPQHF; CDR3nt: TGTGCCAGTCGGCCGGGACTCCCTATAGGCCGCGGGCCCCAGCATTTT
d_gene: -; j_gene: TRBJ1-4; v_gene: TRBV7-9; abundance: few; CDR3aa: CASSLRGDEKLFF; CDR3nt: TGTGCCAGCAGCTTAAGGGGGGATGAAAAACTGTTTTTT
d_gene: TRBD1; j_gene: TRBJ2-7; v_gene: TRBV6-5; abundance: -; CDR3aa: CASSTGQGGFYEQYF; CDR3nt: TGTGCCAGCAGCACGGGACAGGGCGGATTCTACGAGCAGTACTTC
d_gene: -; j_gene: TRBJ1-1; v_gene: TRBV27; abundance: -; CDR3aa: CASTLRGFGNTEAFF; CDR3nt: TGTGCCAGCACCTTACGGGGGTTTGGAAACACTGAAGCTTTCTTT
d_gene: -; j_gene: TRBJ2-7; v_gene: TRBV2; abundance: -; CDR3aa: CASPGYVAYEQYF; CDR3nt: TGTGCCAGTCCAGGATACGTCGCCTACGAGCAGTACTTC
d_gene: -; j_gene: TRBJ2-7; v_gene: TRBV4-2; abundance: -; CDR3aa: CASSQSYAGSYEQYF; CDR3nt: TGTGCCAGCAGCCAATCCTATGCTGGCTCCTACGAGCAGTACTTC
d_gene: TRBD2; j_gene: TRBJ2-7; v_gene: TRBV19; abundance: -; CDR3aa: CASRRGGASSYEQYF; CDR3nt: TGTGCCAGTAGACGGGGGGGAGCGAGCTCCTACGAGCAGTACTTC
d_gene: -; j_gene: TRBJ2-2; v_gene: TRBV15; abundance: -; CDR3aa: CATSRDYGVNTGELFF; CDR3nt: TGTGCCACCAGCAGAGATTACGGGGTGAACACCGGGGAGCTGTTTTTT
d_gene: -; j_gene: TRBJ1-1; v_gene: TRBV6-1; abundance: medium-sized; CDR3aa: CASSEADGPAEAFF; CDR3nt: TGTGCCAGCAGTGAAGCGGACGGCCCCGCTGAAGCTTTCTTT